This T cell receptor beta chain was identified during a study of cytomegalovirus exposure and HLA in healthy donors. The PCR made use of 60 Vbeta and 13 Jbeta primers. Clones were read by immunoSEQ multiplex PCR, and TCRdb kept only the in-frame ones, dropping some. The sample has fewer than 200,000 clones, around 80% seen once. The CDR3 loop spans 14 amino acids. Germline assignment: CDR1 LNHDA and CDR2 SQIVND (reference sequence). V gave up 11 bases and J gave up 0 bases, with 14 bases separating them. This clonotype was sampled from a man aged 35 to 55 in good health and CMV-seronegative. This chain joins TRBV19 and TRBJ2-4; D gene ambiguous. What was sequenced was PBMCs. CDR3 residues: CASTSELAKNIQYF. The CDR3 region has the DNA TGTGCCTCCACTTCGGAGTTAGCCAAAAACATTCAGTACTTC.